Listed below are T cell receptor beta chains from one sample, sequenced in a study of shared clonotypes between healthy human individuals. Sequenced by immunoSEQ multiplex PCR; TCRdb stores in-frame clones only, minus some. The sample lists under 2.5 million clones, less than 95% occurring once. The sample consisted of naive CD4+ T cells from PBMCs. Source of these receptors: a man aged 18 to 30 in good health. Some clones in this sample may be carry-over from other donors' samples. Both conserved end residues are part of each CDR3. Fields, in order: D gene, clone size, J gene, V gene, CDR3 protein, CDR3 DNA. D genes are given only for firm matches. Size is omitted from some rows. Given values are once, few, many or a class for expanded clones.

>TRBD2|NA|TRBJ2-1|TRBV7-3
CASSFLAATYNEQFF
TGTGCCAGCAGCTTCCTAGCGGCCACCTACAATGAGCAGTTCTTC
>NA|NA|TRBJ2-3|TRBV6-5
CASRGLSDTQYF
TGTGCCAGCAGGGGTTTATCGGATACGCAGTATTTT
>TRBD2|NA|TRBJ2-1|TRBV7-2
CASSRQRDYPPNNEQFF
TGTGCCAGCAGCCGCCAGCGGGACTACCCTCCGAACAATGAGCAGTTCTTC
>TRBD1|NA|TRBJ2-7|TRBV5-5
CASSLALSWDRRYEQYF
TGTGCCAGCAGCTTGGCCTTATCCTGGGACAGGAGGTACGAGCAGTACTTC
>NA|once|TRBJ2-2|TRBV27
CASGPVWSSGELFF
TGTGCCAGCGGACCAGTATGGTCCTCCGGGGAGCTGTTTTTT
>NA|NA|TRBJ2-7|TRBV5-5
CASSRPLAPRSYEQYF
TGTGCCAGCAGCCGGCCCCTAGCGCCGAGGTCCTACGAGCAGTACTTC
>NA|NA|TRBJ2-7|TRBV5-4
CASSLDRAREQYF
TGTGCCAGCAGCTTGGACAGGGCGCGGGAGCAGTACTTC
>NA|NA|TRBJ1-2|TRBV28
CASSLTAGGYTF
TGTGCCAGCAGCCTGACAGCGGGCGGCTACACCTTC
>NA|once|TRBJ2-7|TRBV7-2
CASSLVGGATGPYEQYF
TGTGCCAGCAGCTTAGTGGGTGGTGCCACAGGCCCATACGAGCAGTACTTC
>TRBD2|NA|TRBJ2-5|TRBV7-6
CASAKGGETQYF
TGTGCCAGCGCTAAGGGAGGGGAGACCCAGTACTTC
>TRBD2|NA|TRBJ2-7|TRBV4-3
CASSHRTSGGYYEQYF
TGCGCCAGCAGCCACCGAACTAGCGGGGGATACTACGAGCAGTACTTC